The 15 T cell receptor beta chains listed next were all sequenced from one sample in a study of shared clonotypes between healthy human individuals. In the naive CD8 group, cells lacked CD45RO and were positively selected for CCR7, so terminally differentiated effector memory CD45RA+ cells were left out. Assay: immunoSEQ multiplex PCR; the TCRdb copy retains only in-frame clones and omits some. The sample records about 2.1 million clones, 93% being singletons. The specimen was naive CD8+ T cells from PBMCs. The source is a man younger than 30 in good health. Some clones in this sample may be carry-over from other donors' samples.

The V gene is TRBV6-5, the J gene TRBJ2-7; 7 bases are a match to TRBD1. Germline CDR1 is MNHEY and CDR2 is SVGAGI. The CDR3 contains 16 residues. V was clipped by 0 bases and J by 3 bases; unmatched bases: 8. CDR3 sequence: CASSYSTGPLVYEQYF. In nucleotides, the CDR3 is TGTGCCAGCAGTTACTCGACAGGGCCCCTAGTCTACGAGCAGTACTTC.

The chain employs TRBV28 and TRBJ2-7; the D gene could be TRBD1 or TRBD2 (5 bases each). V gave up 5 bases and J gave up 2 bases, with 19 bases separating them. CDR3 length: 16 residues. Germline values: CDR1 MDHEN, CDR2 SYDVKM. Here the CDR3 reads CASSPPRGRPPYEQYF. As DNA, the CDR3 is TGTGCCAGCAGTCCCCCGAGGGGCAGACCGCCCTACGAGCAGTACTTC.

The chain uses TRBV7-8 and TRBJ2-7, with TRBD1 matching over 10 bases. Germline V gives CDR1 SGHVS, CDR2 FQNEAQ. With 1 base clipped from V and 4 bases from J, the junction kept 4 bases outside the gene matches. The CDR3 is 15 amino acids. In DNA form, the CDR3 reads TGTGCCAGCAGCTTAGAGACAGGGGGCGTTTACGAGCAGTACTTC. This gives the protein CASSLETGGVYEQYF.

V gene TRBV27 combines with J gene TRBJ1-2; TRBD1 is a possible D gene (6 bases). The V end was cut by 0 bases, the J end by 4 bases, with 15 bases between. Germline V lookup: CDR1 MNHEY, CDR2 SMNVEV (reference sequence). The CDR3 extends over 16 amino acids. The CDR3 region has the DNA TGTGCCAGCAGTTTATCGTCAGGGGTCTCCACCTATGGCTACACCTTC. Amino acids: CASSLSSGVSTYGYTF.

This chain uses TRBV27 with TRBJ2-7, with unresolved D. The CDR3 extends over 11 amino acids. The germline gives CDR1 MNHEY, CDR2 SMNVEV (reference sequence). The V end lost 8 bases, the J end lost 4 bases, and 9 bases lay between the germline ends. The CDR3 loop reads CASGVGYEQYF. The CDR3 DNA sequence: TGTGCCAGCGGTGTCGGGTACGAGCAGTACTTC.

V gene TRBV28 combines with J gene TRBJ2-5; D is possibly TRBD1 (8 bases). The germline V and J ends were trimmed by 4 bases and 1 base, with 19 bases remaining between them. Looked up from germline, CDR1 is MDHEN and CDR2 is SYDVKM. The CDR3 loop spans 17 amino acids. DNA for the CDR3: TGTGCCAGCAGTTACCTTTCACAGGGGGGGTTCCAAGAGACCCAGTACTTC. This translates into CASSYLSQGGFQETQYF.

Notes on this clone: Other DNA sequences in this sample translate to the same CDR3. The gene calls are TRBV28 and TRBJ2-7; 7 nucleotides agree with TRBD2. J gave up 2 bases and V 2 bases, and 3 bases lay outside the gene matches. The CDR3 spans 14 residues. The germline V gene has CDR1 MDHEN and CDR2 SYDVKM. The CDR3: CASSLARGTYEQYF. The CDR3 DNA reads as TGTGCCAGCAGTTTAGCGCGGGGGACCTACGAGCAGTACTTC.

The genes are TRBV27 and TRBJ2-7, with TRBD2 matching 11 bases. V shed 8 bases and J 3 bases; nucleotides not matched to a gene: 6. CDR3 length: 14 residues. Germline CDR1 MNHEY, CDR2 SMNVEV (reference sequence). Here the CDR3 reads CASGAGTSGYEQYF. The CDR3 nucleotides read TGTGCCAGCGGAGCCGGGACTAGCGGCTACGAGCAGTACTTC.

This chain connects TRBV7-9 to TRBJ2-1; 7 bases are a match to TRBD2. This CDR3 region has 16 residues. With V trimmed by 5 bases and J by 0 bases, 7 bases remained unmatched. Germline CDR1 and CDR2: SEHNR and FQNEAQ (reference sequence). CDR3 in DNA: TGTGCCAGCAGCGTTTTGGGGGAGGGCTCCTACAATGAGCAGTTCTTC. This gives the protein CASSVLGEGSYNEQFF.

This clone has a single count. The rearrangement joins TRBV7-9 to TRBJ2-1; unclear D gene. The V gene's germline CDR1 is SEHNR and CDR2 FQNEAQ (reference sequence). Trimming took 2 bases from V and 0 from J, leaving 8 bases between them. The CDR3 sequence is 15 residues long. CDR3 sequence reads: CASSLSGLSYNEQFF. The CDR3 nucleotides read TGTGCCAGCAGCTTATCGGGCCTCTCCTACAATGAGCAGTTCTTC.

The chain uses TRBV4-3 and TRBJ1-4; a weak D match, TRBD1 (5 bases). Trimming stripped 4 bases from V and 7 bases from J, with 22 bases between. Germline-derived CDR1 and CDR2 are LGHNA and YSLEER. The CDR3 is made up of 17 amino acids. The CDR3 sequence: CASSRTWGGKRGEKLFF. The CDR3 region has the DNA TGCGCCAGCAGCCGGACCTGGGGGGGGAAGAGGGGTGAAAAACTGTTTTTT.

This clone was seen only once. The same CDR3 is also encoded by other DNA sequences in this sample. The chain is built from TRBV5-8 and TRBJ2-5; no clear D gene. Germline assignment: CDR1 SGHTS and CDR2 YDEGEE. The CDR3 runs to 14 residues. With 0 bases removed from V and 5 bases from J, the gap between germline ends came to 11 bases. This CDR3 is CASSLGVGRETQYF. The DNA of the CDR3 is TGTGCCAGCAGCTTGGGGGTGGGTCGGGAGACCCAGTACTTC.

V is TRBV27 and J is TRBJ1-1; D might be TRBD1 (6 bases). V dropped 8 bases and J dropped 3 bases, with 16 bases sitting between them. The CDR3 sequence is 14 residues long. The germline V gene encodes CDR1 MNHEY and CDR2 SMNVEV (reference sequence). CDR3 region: CASGVGGGDTEAFF. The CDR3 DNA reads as TGTGCCAGCGGGGTGGGAGGGGGAGACACTGAAGCTTTCTTT.

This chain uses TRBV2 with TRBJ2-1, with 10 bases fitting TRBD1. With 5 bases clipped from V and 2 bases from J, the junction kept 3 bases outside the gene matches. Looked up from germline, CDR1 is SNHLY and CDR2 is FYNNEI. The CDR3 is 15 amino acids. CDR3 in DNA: TGTGCCAGCAGTTCCGGGACAGGGGCCTACAATGAGCAGTTCTTC. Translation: CASSSGTGAYNEQFF.

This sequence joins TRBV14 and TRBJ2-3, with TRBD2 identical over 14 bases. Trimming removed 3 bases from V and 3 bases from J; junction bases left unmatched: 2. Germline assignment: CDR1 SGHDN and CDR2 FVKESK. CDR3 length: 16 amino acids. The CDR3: CASSHGLAGGTDTQYF. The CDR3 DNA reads TGTGCCAGCAGCCACGGACTAGCGGGAGGAACAGATACGCAGTATTTT.